These 27 T cell receptor beta chains originate from one sample sequenced in a study of cytomegalovirus exposure and HLA in healthy donors. PCR used 60 Vbeta primers and 13 Jbeta primers. Sequencing was performed with immunoSEQ multiplex PCR; in TCRdb, only in-frame clones are kept and a portion is missing. The sample yields approximately 130,000 clones, roughly four fifths seen once. The sample was PBMCs. The receptors derive from a woman between 40 and 55 years old in good health and CMV-seronegative.

The chain combines TRBV28 with TRBJ2-7; 10 positions agree with TRBD2. The CDR3 runs to 17 residues. Germline V gene data show CDR1 as MDHEN and CDR2 as SYDVKM. With 7 bases clipped from V and 0 bases from J, the junction kept 12 bases outside the gene matches. This CDR3 is CASTHGLAGVFSYEQYF. The DNA of the CDR3 is TGTGCCAGCACCCACGGGCTAGCGGGAGTCTTCTCCTACGAGCAGTACTTC.

V is TRBV10-2 and J is TRBJ1-5; D possibly corresponds to TRBD1 (5 bases). Trimming left V 2 bases short and J 4 bases short, with 12 bases between. Germline CDR1 and CDR2: WSHSY and SAAADI. The CDR3 has 15 amino acids. CDR3 protein: CASSELQEANQPQHF. CDR3 in DNA: TGCGCCAGCAGTGAGCTACAGGAAGCTAATCAGCCCCAGCATTTT.

The table lists this clone with a count of one. The rearrangement uses TRBV10-3 and TRBJ2-5; maybe TRBD1 (6 bases). V dropped 0 bases and J dropped 4 bases, with 21 bases sitting between them. The CDR3 is 18 amino acids. Germline assignment: CDR1 ENHRY and CDR2 SYGVKD. DNA for the CDR3: TGTGCCATCAGTGAGTCCAGGGGCTTAGGGTTCGTTGGAGAGACCCAGTACTTC. It yields the protein CAISESRGLGFVGETQYF.

In its sample, this clone was seen once. CDR3 in amino acids: CASRHVVERSEQYF. CDR3 bases: TGTGCCAGCCGACATGTGGTAGAAAGAAGCGAGCAGTACTTC. The chain has TRBV6-6 and TRBJ2-7; D is uncertain. Per germline, CDR1 MNHNY and CDR2 SVGAGI (reference sequence). The CDR3 length is 14 residues. With 8 bases removed from V and 6 bases from J, the gap between germline ends came to 20 bases.

This clone was detected only a few times. The chain uses TRBV6-5 and TRBJ2-5; maybe TRBD2 (6 bases). The V end lost 8 bases, the J end lost 2 bases, and 15 bases lay between the germline ends. The CDR3 is 14 amino acids. CDR1 and CDR2 from the germline V gene are MNHEY and SVGAGI. For the CDR3, the DNA is TGTGCCAGCGCCCAAGGGAGGCTACAAGAGACCCAGTACTTC. It specifies CASAQGRLQETQYF.

J is TRBJ2-2 and V is TRBV28; D is undetermined. The CDR3 runs 13 residues. The germline gives CDR1 MDHEN, CDR2 SYDVKM. V was shortened by 7 bases and J by 5 bases, with 11 bases between the two germline ends. CDR3 loop: CASNPGMTGELFF. The CDR3 DNA reads TGTGCCAGCAACCCAGGAATGACCGGGGAGCTGTTTTTT.

The chain has TRBV21-1 and TRBJ1-4; the table's D call, TRBD1, has no DNA check behind it. TRBV21-1 is reported as a pseudogene. This CDR3 is built from 16 residues. The CDR3 region has the DNA TGTGCCAGAGACCTAGACAGAGATGCAACTAATGAAAAACTGTTTTTT. Translating it yields CARDLDRDATNEKLFF.

The chain couples TRBV7-6 to TRBJ2-1; TRBD1 agrees at 7 bases. There are 14 residues in the CDR3. The trim removed 5 bases at V and 0 bases at J, leaving 1 base unmatched. Germline V CDR1 and CDR2: SGHVS, FNYEAQ. This chain's CDR3 is CASSPGGSYNEQFF. CDR3 nucleotides: TGTGCCAGCAGCCCAGGGGGCTCCTACAATGAGCAGTTCTTC.

V is TRBV6-1 and J is TRBJ1-2, with 8 bases aligning to TRBD1. The CDR3 is 13 amino acids. CDR1 MNHNS and CDR2 SASEGT come from the germline V gene. With 6 bases clipped from V and 5 bases from J, the junction kept 5 bases outside the gene matches. The CDR3 loop is CASRHRQGYGYTF. CDR3 sequence (DNA): TGTGCCAGCAGACACAGACAGGGGTATGGCTACACCTTC.

The rearrangement links TRBV18 to TRBJ1-3; perhaps TRBD1 as D (5 bases). There are 16 residues in the CDR3. Trimming pared 0 bases from V and 0 bases from J, leaving 9 bases between. Germline V CDR1 and CDR2: KGHSH, LQKENI. The CDR3 DNA reads as TGTGCCAGCTCACCACCGTCGGGGGGCTCTGGAAACACCATATATTTT. Translated, it gives CASSPPSGGSGNTIYF.

This sequence joins TRBV2 and TRBJ2-1; 10 nucleotides line up with TRBD1. The CDR3 totals 13 residues. The germline CDR1 and CDR2 sequences are SNHLY and FYNNEI. Trimming took 7 bases from V and 7 from J; bases not matched to a gene: 4. The DNA of the CDR3 is TGTGCCAGCAACCGGGACAGGGGAAATGAGCAGTTCTTC. It is translated as CASNRDRGNEQFF.

The CDR3 here is CASSAGGQGGSGNTEAFF. Here the CDR3 DNA reads TGTGCCAGCAGCGCCGGCGGACAGGGGGGAAGTGGGAACACTGAAGCTTTCTTT. The chain joins TRBV9 to TRBJ1-1, with 10 bases lining up with TRBD1. The CDR3 consists of 18 residues. V was clipped by 3 bases and J by 1 base; unmatched bases: 12. Germline V gene lookup returns CDR1 SGDLS and CDR2 YYNGEE.

This chain joins TRBV5-4 and TRBJ2-2; 7 positions match TRBD1. V dropped 3 bases and J dropped 0; count of bases not matched to a gene: 2. From germline, CDR1 is SGHNT and CDR2 YYREEE (reference sequence). CDR3 length: 15 residues. This CDR3 is CASSSTGPNTGELFF. In nucleotides, the CDR3 is TGTGCCAGCAGCTCGACAGGGCCGAACACCGGGGAGCTGTTTTTT.

This clone was recorded a few times. The chain couples TRBV5-6 to TRBJ2-1; 10 nucleotides align to TRBD1. CDR1 SGHDT and CDR2 YYEEEE come from the germline V gene. CDR3 length: 12 residues. V lost 4 bases, J lost 9 bases, and 1 base stayed unmatched. CDR3 DNA sequence: TGTGCCAGCAGCCGGGACAGGGGTGAGCAGTTCTTC. Its translation: CASSRDRGEQFF.

V gene TRBV6-6 combines with J gene TRBJ2-1; 11 nucleotides align to TRBD2. Germline trimming cut 0 bases from V and 7 bases from J; bases unmatched to any gene: 5. Germline CDR1 MNHNY, CDR2 SVGAGI (reference sequence). The CDR3 spans 16 residues. The CDR3 nucleotides read TGTGCCAGCAGTTACTCGCTAGCGGGAGGAAGAAATGAGCAGTTCTTC. Protein: CASSYSLAGGRNEQFF.

J is TRBJ2-1 and V is TRBV11-2; tentative D call: TRBD1 (6 bases). This CDR3 has 13 residues. V was cut by 0 bases and J by 10 bases, with 10 bases left in between. CDR1 and CDR2 (germline): SGHAT, FQNNGV. The CDR3 protein is CASSLDMGAEQFF. CDR3 DNA: TGTGCCAGCAGCTTAGATATGGGGGCCGAGCAGTTCTTC.

Only a few counts were recorded for this clone. The chain uses TRBV15 and TRBJ2-1, with 10 nucleotides matching TRBD1. This CDR3 region has 21 residues. V gave up 0 bases and J gave up 0 bases; unmatched junction bases: 14. Germline CDR1 and CDR2: LNHNV and YYDKDF (reference sequence). Here the CDR3 reads CATSRDRAGQGPRSSYNEQFF. CDR3 coding DNA: TGTGCCACCAGCAGAGATCGCGCGGGACAGGGGCCTAGGAGCTCCTACAATGAGCAGTTCTTC.

The chain joins TRBV4-1 to TRBJ1-5, with 7 bases matching TRBD1. CDR1 and CDR2 from the germline V gene are MGHRA and YSYEKL. The CDR3 is made up of 14 amino acids. Germline trimming cut 3 bases from V and 1 base from J; bases unmatched to any gene: 0. The CDR3 DNA reads as TGCGCCAGCAGCCAGGGACAGAGCAATCAGCCCCAGCATTTT. It is translated as CASSQGQSNQPQHF.

The chain has TRBV6-5 and TRBJ2-5, with 10 bases that match TRBD2. The V segment lost 5 bases and the J segment 5 bases; nucleotides outside the gene matches: 8. This CDR3 has 15 amino acids. From germline, CDR1 is MNHEY and CDR2 SVGAGI. CDR3 DNA: TGTGCCAGCAGTACCCTAGCGGGAGTCGGGGAGACCCAGTACTTC. Amino acids: CASSTLAGVGETQYF.

The chain employs TRBV6-1 and TRBJ1-5; tentative D call: TRBD1 (5 bases). Between the trimmed V and J ends, which lost 1 base and 8 bases, there was a span of 9 bases. The CDR3 spans 13 residues. CDR1 and CDR2 (germline): MNHNS, SASEGT. In DNA form, the CDR3 reads TGTGCCAGCAGTGAAGATCGGGGGGAGCCCCAGCATTTT. It yields the protein CASSEDRGEPQHF.

The chain combines TRBV5-1 with TRBJ2-7; D unresolved. Germline-derived CDR1 and CDR2 are SGHRS and YFSETQ. Trimming left V 2 bases short and J 5 bases short, with 17 bases between. This CDR3 is 15 amino acids long. This chain's CDR3 is CASSFASPHEDEQYF. The CDR3 DNA reads TGCGCCAGCAGCTTCGCTTCCCCTCATGAGGACGAGCAGTACTTC.

The gene calls are TRBV7-2 and TRBJ1-2; 8 bases map to TRBD1. The J segment lost 2 bases and the V segment lost 5 bases, leaving 7 bases of the junction unmatched. The CDR3 length is 15 residues. The germline CDR1 and CDR2 sequences are SGHTA and FQGNSA. DNA of the CDR3: TGTGCCAGCAGCCCACAGGGGGGGGCAAACTATGGCTACACCTTC. Residues: CASSPQGGANYGYTF.

The CDR3 nucleotides read TGCGCCAGCAGCCTCTCTCCTATGTACGAGCAGTACTTC. Protein sequence: CASSLSPMYEQYF. The chain joins TRBV5-1 to TRBJ2-7; D is undetermined. The CDR3 extends over 13 amino acids. Trimming pared 4 bases from V and 4 bases from J, leaving 12 bases between. From germline, CDR1 is SGHRS and CDR2 YFSETQ.

This clone is judged medium-sized. The genes are TRBV6-6 and TRBJ2-7; 10 bases are a match to TRBD2. CDR1 and CDR2 (germline): MNHNY, SVGAGI (reference sequence). V gave up 0 bases and J gave up 2 bases; unmatched junction bases: 4. The CDR3 loop spans 16 amino acids. CDR3 nucleotides: TGTGCCAGCAGTTACTCTAGCGGGAGGTCGACCTACGAGCAGTACTTC. Amino acid sequence: CASSYSSGRSTYEQYF.

The chain recombines TRBV6-1 with TRBJ1-4; a weak D match, TRBD1 (6 bases). The ends were cut back, 2 bases at V and 5 bases at J, with 9 bases in the middle. The CDR3 consists of 14 residues. Germline V gives CDR1 MNHNS, CDR2 SASEGT. The CDR3 DNA is TGTGCCAGCAGTGAACTAGGACAGAATGAAAAACTGTTTTTT. Its translation: CASSELGQNEKLFF.

This chain uses TRBV27 with TRBJ1-1; D is ambiguous. The CDR3 loop spans 13 amino acids. The germline V gene encodes CDR1 MNHEY and CDR2 SMNVEV (reference sequence). Trimming took off 4 bases at V and 4 bases at J, with 10 bases between the two ends. The CDR3 protein is CASSSRGPTEAFF. The CDR3, as DNA: TGTGCCAGCAGTTCCCGCGGTCCCACTGAAGCTTTCTTT.

The chain recombines TRBV7-9 with TRBJ1-5; D is possibly TRBD1 (5 bases). This CDR3 contains 12 residues. V was trimmed by 6 bases and J by 4 bases, leaving 7 bases between them. In germline, CDR1 is SEHNR, CDR2 FQNEAQ (reference sequence). The CDR3 sequence: CASSSGNQPQHF. The CDR3 nucleotides are TGTGCCAGCAGTTCAGGGAATCAGCCCCAGCATTTT.